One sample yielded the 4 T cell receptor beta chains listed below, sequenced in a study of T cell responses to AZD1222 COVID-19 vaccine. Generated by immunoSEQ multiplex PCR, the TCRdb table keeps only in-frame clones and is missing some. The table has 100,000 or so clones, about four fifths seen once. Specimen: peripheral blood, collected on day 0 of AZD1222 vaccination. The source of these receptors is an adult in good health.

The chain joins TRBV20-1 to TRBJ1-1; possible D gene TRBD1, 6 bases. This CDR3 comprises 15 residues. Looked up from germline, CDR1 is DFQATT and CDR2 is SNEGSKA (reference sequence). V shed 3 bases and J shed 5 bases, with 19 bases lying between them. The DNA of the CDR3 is TGCAGTGCTAGTCAGGGAGGGAGGGGGTGGACTGAAGCTTTCTTT. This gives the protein CSASQGGRGWTEAFF.

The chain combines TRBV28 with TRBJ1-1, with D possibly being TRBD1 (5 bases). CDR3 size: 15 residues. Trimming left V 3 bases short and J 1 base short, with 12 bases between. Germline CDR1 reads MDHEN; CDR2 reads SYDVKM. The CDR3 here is CASSFRRGRNTEAFF. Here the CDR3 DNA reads TGTGCCAGCAGTTTTCGCCGGGGACGGAACACTGAAGCTTTCTTT.

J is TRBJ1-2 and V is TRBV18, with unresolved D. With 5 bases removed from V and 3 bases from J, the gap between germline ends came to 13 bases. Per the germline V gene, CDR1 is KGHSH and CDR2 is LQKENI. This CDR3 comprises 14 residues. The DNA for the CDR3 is TGTGCCAGCTCAGCTATTTCCGGGGACTATGGCTACACCTTC. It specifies CASSAISGDYGYTF.

Here the CDR3 DNA reads TGTGCCAGCAGCCAAGGGATCAGGCCCCCCTATGGCTACACCTTC. This encodes CASSQGIRPPYGYTF. The rearrangement uses TRBV3-1 (or the pseudogene TRBV3-2) and TRBJ1-2; D ambiguous. CDR3 length: 15 residues. Germline values: CDR1 LGHDT, CDR2 YNNKEL (reference sequence). V lost 1 base, J lost 4 bases, and 13 bases lay in between.